One sample yielded the 10 T cell receptor beta chains listed below, sequenced in a study of cytomegalovirus exposure and HLA in healthy donors. Here immunoSEQ multiplex PCR was the method, and the copy in TCRdb shows in-frame clones only, minus some. The sample records 100,000 to 120,000 clones, roughly 88% being singletons. Specimen: PBMCs. The receptor source for this set is a woman aged 18-29 years in good health and CMV-seronegative.

The CDR3 region has the DNA TGCGCCAGCAGCCCGTCCTGGGCTCGCAATGAGCAGTTCTTC. Its translation is CASSPSWARNEQFF. The V call is TRBV4-1, the J call TRBJ2-1; D is undetermined. Trimming cost V 4 bases and J 6 bases, with 13 bases left between them. Germline values: CDR1 MGHRA, CDR2 YSYEKL. The CDR3 has 14 residues.

The V call is TRBV4-2, the J call TRBJ1-5; tentative D call: TRBD1 (6 bases). V was trimmed by 1 base and J by 5 bases, leaving 15 bases between them. The CDR3 spans 16 residues. From germline, CDR1 is LGHNA and CDR2 YNFKEQ. Here the CDR3 reads CASSQGGIEGDQPQHF. In DNA form, the CDR3 reads TGTGCCAGCAGCCAAGGGGGCATCGAGGGGGATCAGCCCCAGCATTTT.

This rearrangement joins TRBV11-3 to TRBJ1-1, with D possibly TRBD1 on 6 matching bases. Germline CDR1 SGHNT, CDR2 YENEEA. Trimming pared 5 bases from V and 4 bases from J, leaving 11 bases between. CDR3 length equals 13 residues. Here the CDR3 reads CASSTGPGTEAFF. The CDR3 DNA follows: TGTGCCAGCAGCACAGGGCCGGGCACTGAAGCTTTCTTT.

This chain links TRBV5-1 with TRBJ2-3; 7 bases are shared with TRBD1. The CDR3 runs 16 residues. V gave up 4 bases and J gave up 3 bases; unmatched junction bases: 11. Germline-derived CDR1 and CDR2 are SGHRS and YFSETQ. This CDR3 is CASSPRGLQGTDTQYF. The CDR3, as DNA: TGCGCCAGCAGCCCCCGGGGCCTACAGGGGACAGATACGCAGTATTTT.

The chain joins TRBV29-1 to TRBJ1-2; no reliable D call. This CDR3 is built from 15 residues. CDR1 and CDR2 (germline): SQVTM, ANQGSEA. Between the trimmed V and J ends, which lost 2 bases and 3 bases, there was a span of 16 bases. The CDR3 bases are TGCAGCGTTGAAACCGGGGTGGACTTCGACTATGGCTACACCTTC. This encodes CSVETGVDFDYGYTF.

The rearrangement links TRBV7-9 to TRBJ2-5; 10 nucleotides match TRBD2. V shed 4 bases and J 4 bases; nucleotides not matched to a gene: 6. CDR1 is SEHNR and CDR2 is FQNEAQ in the germline V gene (reference sequence). The CDR3 has 15 residues. CDR3 protein: CASSSAGGPSETQYF. DNA for the CDR3: TGTGCCAGCAGCTCAGCGGGGGGGCCATCAGAGACCCAGTACTTC.

The chain couples TRBV28 to TRBJ2-2, with D perhaps matching TRBD1 (7 bases). From germline, CDR1 is MDHEN and CDR2 SYDVKM. This CDR3 is 15 amino acids long. The ends were cut back, 2 bases at V and 3 bases at J, with 10 bases in the middle. The CDR3 spells CASSLGGTDTGELFF. CDR3 nucleotide sequence: TGTGCCAGCAGTTTAGGAGGGACAGACACCGGGGAGCTGTTTTTT.

The V gene is TRBV4-1, the J gene TRBJ2-7; 8 nucleotides match TRBD1. V dropped 2 bases and J dropped 7; count of bases not matched to a gene: 7. Per the germline V gene, CDR1 is MGHRA and CDR2 is YSYEKL. This CDR3 has 14 amino acids. The DNA of the CDR3 is TGCGCCAGCAGCCAACAGGGGGCTCCTAGGGAGCAGTACTTC. It yields the protein CASSQQGAPREQYF.

The chain recombines TRBV14 with TRBJ1-6; D uncertain. The germline gives CDR1 SGHDN, CDR2 FVKESK. V lost 0 bases to trimming and J lost 8 bases, with 11 bases between them. There are 15 residues in the CDR3. The CDR3 here is CASSQDNINYSPLHF. The DNA for the CDR3 is TGTGCCAGCAGCCAAGATAACATTAATTATTCACCCCTCCACTTT. The full variable domain, with the rest looked up from reference TRBV14 and TRBJ1-6, is EAGVTQFPSHSVIEKGQTVTLRCDPISGHDNLYWYRRVMGKEIKFLLHFVKESKQDESGMPNNRFLAERTGGTYSTLKVQPAELEDSGVYFCASSQDNINYSPLHFGNGTRLTVT.

The rearrangement uses TRBV5-1 and TRBJ2-7; no reliable D call. V lost 2 bases, J lost 2 bases, and 11 bases lay in between. CDR1 is SGHRS, CDR2 YFSETQ, per germline. The CDR3 is 14 residues long. The CDR3 coding sequence is TGCGCCAGCAGCTTCTCGGAGAACGCCTACGAGCAGTACTTC. Translating it yields CASSFSENAYEQYF.